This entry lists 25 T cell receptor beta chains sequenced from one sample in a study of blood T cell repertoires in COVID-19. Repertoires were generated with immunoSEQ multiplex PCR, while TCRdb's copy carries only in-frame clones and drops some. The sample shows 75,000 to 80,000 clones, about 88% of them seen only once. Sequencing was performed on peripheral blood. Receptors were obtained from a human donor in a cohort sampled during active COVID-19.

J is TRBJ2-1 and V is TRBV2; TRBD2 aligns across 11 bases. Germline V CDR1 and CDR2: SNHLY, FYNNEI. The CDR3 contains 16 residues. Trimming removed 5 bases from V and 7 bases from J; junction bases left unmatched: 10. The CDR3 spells CASSLSLAGVVNEQFF. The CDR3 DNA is TGTGCCAGCAGTTTATCACTAGCGGGGGTCGTTAATGAGCAGTTCTTC.

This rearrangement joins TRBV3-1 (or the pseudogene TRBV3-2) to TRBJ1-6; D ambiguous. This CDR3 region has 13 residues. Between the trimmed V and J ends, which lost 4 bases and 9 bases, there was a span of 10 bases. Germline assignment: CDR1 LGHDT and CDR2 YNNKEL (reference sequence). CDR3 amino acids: CASSPPGSSPLHF. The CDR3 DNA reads TGTGCCAGCAGCCCTCCTGGGAGTTCACCCCTCCACTTT.

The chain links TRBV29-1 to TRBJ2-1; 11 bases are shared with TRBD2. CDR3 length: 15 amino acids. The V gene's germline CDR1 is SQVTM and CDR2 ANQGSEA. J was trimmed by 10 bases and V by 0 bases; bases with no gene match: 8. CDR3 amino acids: CSVEEGSGGAYEQFF. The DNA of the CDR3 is TGCAGCGTTGAAGAGGGTAGCGGGGGGGCCTACGAGCAGTTCTTC.

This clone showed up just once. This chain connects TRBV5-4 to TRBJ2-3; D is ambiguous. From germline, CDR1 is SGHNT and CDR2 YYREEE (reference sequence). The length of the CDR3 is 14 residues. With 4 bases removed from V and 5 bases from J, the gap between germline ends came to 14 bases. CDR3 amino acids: CASSPPRKLDTQYF. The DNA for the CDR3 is TGTGCCAGCAGCCCGCCCAGGAAACTAGATACGCAGTATTTT.

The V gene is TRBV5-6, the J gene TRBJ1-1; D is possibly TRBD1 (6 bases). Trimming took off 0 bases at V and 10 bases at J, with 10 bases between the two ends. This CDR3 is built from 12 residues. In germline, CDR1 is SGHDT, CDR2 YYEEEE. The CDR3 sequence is CASSLEGRGAFF. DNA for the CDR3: TGTGCCAGCAGCTTGGAGGGCAGGGGAGCTTTCTTT.

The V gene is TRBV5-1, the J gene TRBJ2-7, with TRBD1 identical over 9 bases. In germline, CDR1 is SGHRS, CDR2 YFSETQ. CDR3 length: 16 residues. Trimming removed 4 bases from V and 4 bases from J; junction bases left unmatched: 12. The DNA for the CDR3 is TGCGCCAGCAGCCCGAGGGGGGGACAGGGTAGGTACGAGCAGTACTTC. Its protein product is CASSPRGGQGRYEQYF.

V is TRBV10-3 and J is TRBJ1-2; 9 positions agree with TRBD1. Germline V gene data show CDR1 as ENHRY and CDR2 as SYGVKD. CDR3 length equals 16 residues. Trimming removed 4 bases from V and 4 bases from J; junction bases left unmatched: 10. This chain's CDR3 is CAISGTGGFGVYGYTF. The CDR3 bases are TGTGCCATCAGTGGCACAGGGGGCTTCGGTGTCTATGGCTACACCTTC.

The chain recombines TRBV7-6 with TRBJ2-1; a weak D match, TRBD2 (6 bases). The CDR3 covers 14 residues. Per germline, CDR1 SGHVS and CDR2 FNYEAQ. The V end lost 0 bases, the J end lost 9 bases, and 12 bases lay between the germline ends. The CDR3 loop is CASSLAGGGVEQFF. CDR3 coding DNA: TGTGCCAGCAGCTTAGCGGGAGGAGGGGTTGAGCAGTTCTTC.

The CDR3 nucleotides read TGTGCCACCAGTGATTTCCGGGGGGCACCGGGACAGGGACGCAATCAGCCCCAGCATTTT. It specifies CATSDFRGAPGQGRNQPQHF. The chain combines TRBV24-1 with TRBJ1-5; the match to TRBD1 covers 9 bases. There are 20 residues in the CDR3. Germline V gives CDR1 KGHDR, CDR2 SFDVKD. With V trimmed by 1 base and J by 2 bases, 14 bases remained unmatched.

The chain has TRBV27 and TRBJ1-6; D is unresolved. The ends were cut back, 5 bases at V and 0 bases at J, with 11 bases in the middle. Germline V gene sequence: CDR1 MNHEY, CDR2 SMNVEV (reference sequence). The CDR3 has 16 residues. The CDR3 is CASSVSGSSYNSPLHF. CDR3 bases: TGTGCCAGCAGTGTGAGCGGGAGCTCCTATAATTCACCCCTCCACTTT.

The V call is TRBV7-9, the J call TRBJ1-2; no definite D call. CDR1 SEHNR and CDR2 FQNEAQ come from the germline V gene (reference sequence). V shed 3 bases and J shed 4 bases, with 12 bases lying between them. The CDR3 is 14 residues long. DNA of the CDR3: TGTGCCAGCAGCTTGAGGGCGCTAGGCTATGGCTACACCTTC. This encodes CASSLRALGYGYTF.

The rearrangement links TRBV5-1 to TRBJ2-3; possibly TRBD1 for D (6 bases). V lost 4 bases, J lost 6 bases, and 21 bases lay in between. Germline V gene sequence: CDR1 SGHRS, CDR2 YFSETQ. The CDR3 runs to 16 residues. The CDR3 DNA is TGCGCCAGCAGCCTAGAAGGGGGTACCCGGGTTGATACGCAGTATTTT. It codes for CASSLEGGTRVDTQYF.

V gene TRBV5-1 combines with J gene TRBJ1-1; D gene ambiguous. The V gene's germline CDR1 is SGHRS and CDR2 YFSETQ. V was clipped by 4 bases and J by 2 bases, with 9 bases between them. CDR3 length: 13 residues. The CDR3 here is CASSPSVNTEAFF. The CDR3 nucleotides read TGCGCCAGCAGCCCTAGTGTCAACACTGAAGCTTTCTTT.

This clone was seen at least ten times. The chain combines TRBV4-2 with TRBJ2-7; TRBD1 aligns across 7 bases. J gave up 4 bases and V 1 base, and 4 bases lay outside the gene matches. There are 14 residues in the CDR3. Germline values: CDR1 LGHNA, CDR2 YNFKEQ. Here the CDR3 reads CASSQGQGDYEQYF. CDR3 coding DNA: TGTGCCAGCAGCCAAGGACAGGGTGATTACGAGCAGTACTTC.

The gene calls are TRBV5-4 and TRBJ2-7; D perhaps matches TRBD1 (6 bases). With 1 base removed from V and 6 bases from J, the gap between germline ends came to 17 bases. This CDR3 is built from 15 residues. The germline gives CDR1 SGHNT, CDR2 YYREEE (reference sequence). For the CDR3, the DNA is TGTGCCAGCAGCTTGTCGTCAGGGGCGATAGGCGAGCAGTACTTC. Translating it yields CASSLSSGAIGEQYF. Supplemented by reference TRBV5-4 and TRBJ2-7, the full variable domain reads ETGVTQSPTHLIKTRGQQVTLRCSSQSGHNTVSWYQQALGQGPQFIFQYYREEENGRGNFPPRFSGLQFPNYSSELNVNALELDDSALYLCASSLSSGAIGEQYFGPGTRLTVT.

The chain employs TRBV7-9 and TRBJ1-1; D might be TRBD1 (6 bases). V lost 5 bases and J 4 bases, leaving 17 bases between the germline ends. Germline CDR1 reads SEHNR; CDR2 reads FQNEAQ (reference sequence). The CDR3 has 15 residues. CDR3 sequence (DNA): TGTGCCAGCAGCATGACAGGTGCTATTGGCACTGAAGCTTTCTTT. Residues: CASSMTGAIGTEAFF.

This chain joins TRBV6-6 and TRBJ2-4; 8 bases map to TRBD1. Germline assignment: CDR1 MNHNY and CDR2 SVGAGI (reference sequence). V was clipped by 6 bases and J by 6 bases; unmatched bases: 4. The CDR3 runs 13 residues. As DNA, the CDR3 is TGTGCCAGCAGCTCGGGGACAGGAAACATTCAGTACTTC. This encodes CASSSGTGNIQYF.

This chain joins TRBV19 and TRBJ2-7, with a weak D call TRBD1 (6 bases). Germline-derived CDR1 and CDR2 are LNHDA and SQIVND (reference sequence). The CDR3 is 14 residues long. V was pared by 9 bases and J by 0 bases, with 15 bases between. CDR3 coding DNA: TGTGCCAGCCAAAGAGACAGGCCCTCCTACGAGCAGTACTTC. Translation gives CASQRDRPSYEQYF.

CDR3 loop: CATSDGLAGVNEQFF. The CDR3 DNA sequence: TGTGCCACCAGTGATGGGCTAGCGGGAGTGAATGAGCAGTTCTTC. V gene TRBV24-1 combines with J gene TRBJ2-1; 10 positions match TRBD2. This CDR3 has 15 residues. Losses at the gene ends were 3 bases for V and 7 bases for J; bases not matched to a gene: 5. Germline CDR1 and CDR2: KGHDR and SFDVKD.

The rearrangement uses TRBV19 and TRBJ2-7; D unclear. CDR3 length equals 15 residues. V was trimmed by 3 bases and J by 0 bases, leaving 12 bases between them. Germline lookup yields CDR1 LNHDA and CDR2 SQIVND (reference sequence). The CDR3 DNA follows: TGTGCCAGTAGTATTCGTCTCGGGTACTCCTACGAGCAGTACTTC. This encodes CASSIRLGYSYEQYF.

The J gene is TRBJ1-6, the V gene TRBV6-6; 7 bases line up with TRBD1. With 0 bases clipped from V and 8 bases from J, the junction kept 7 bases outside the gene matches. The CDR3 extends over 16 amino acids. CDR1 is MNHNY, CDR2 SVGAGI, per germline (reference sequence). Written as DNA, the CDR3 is TGTGCCAGCAGTTACTCGAAAGGGACAGACCATTCACCCCTCCACTTT. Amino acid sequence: CASSYSKGTDHSPLHF.

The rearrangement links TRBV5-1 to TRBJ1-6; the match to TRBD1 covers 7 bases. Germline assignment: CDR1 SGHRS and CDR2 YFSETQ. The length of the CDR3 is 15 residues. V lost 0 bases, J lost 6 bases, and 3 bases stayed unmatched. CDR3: CASSLDRGSNSPLHF. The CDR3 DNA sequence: TGCGCCAGCAGCTTGGACAGGGGAAGTAATTCACCCCTCCACTTT.

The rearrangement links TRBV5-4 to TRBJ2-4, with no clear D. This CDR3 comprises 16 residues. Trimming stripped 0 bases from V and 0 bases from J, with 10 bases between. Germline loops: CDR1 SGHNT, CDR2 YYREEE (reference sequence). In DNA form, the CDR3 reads TGTGCCAGCAGCTTGGGGGCCCGAAAAGCCAAAAACATTCAGTACTTC. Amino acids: CASSLGARKAKNIQYF.

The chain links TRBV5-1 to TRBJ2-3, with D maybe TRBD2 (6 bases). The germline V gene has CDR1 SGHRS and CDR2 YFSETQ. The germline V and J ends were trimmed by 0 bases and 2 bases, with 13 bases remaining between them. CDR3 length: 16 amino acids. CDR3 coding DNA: TGCGCCAGCAGCTTGGATGGGGGGTTCCTCACAGATACGCAGTATTTT. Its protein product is CASSLDGGFLTDTQYF.

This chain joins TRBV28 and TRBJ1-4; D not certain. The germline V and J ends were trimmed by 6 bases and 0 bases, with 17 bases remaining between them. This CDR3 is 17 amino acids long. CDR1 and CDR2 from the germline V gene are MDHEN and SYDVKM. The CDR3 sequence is CASSPPLEVATNEKLFF. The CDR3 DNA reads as TGTGCCAGCAGCCCCCCCTTAGAGGTGGCAACTAATGAAAAACTGTTTTTT.